The sequence of this T cell receptor beta chain was determined in a study of blood T cell repertoires in COVID-19. Study details: The cDNA or gDNA used as material had been derived from T cells, B-cell-depleted T cells, or PBMCs.

This CDR3 is built from 16 residues. The V and J ends lost 6 bases and 3 bases, in that order; junction bases with no gene match: 8. CDR1 is MNHEY and CDR2 is SMNVEV in the germline V gene (reference sequence). Original methodology: Amplifying reference gene primers gave estimates of nucleated cell counts. Repertoires were generated with immunoSEQ multiplex PCR, while TCRdb's copy carries only in-frame clones and drops some. Clone size and the V and J calls come from that table; the DNA yielded D and trimming. Counted here are over 300,000 clones, roughly nine tenths occurring once; the ten biggest clones make up about 6%.

This chain links TRBV27 with TRBJ2-2, with 9 nucleotides matching TRBD1. Material: peripheral blood. The receptor's source is a man in his late teens or twenties who had recovered from COVID-19. CDR3 bases: TGTGCCAGCAGAAAAGGACAGGGGTCGCACACCGGGGAGCTGTTTTTT. This translates into CASRKGQGSHTGELFF.